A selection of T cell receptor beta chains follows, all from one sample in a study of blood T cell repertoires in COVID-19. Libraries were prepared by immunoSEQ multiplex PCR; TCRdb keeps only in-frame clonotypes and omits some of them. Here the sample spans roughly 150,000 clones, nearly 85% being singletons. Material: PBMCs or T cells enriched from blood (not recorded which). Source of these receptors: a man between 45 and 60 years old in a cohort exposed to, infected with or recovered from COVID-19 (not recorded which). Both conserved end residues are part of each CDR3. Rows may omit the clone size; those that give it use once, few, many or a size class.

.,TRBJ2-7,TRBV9,CASSPPLGRPGEQYF
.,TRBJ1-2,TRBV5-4,CASSLGTGGLANYGYTF
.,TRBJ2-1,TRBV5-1,CASRGGYNEQFF
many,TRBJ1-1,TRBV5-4,CASSLGTGAKGTEAFF
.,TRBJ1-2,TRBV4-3,CASSQEDSINYGYTF
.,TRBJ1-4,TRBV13,CASSSLHPGGAKKLFF
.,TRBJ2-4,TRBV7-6,CASSPGEKNIQYF
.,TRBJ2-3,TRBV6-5,CASMTAGFDTQYF
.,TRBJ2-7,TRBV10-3,CAISGGTSGSYEQYF
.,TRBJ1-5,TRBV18,CASSLQGGNQPQHF
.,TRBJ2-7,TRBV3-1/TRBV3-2,CASRGSRASYEQYF